The sequence of this TCR beta chain was determined in a study of T-cell memory formation after mild COVID-19. Across the study: The two donors had largely donor-specific TCR clusters. Study results and limitations: CD4/CD8 balance characterized clones contracting day 15 to 85, and CD4+ skew characterized later expanders.

From the 5' RACE reads, TCRdb called clonotypes with MiXCR, one entry per CDR3 protein. Found here are about half a million distinct CDR3 sequences, 15% to 20% of them singletons; the top ten hold roughly 12%. V was trimmed by 3 bases and J by 3 bases, leaving 14 bases between them. This CDR3 has 14 amino acids. The germline CDR1 and CDR2 sequences are GTSNPN and SVGIG (reference sequence). About this clonotype: Its antigen is as yet unknown.

This TCR was sampled from an adult woman who had mild COVID-19 (a few samples of this study predate the infection). Cell type and time point are not known. Sequenced: PBMCs or a T cell subset sorted from them (not recorded which). The gene calls are TRBV30 and TRBJ1-1; D remains ambiguous. CDR3 loop: CAWRSRVFHTEAFF. The CDR3 bases are TGTGCCTGGAGATCTAGAGTTTTTCACACTGAAGCTTTCTTT.